Below are 25 T cell receptor beta chains sequenced from a single sample in a study of OX40 agonist ivuxolimab in advanced cancers. Only in-frame clones appear in the TCRdb table, and some are missing; sequencing was by immunoSEQ multiplex PCR. The table records about 110,000 clones, less than 95% of them present only once. The starting material was CD4+ or CD8+ T cells sorted from blood, obtained in a trial of the OX40 agonist ivuxolimab. All receptors come from an adult with an advanced solid tumor such as melanoma, head and neck, liver or kidney cancer.

The gene calls are TRBV21-1 and TRBJ2-3; TRBD2 is taken as the D call from the table, unchecked against the DNA. TRBV21-1 has pseudogene status. CDR3 length: 16 residues. The CDR3 protein is CASSKGLDPSTDTQYF. CDR3 bases: TGTGCCAGCAGCAAAGGACTCGACCCTTCCACAGATACGCAGTATTTT.

V gene TRBV5-1 combines with J gene TRBJ1-1; a weak D match, TRBD1 (6 bases). CDR1 is SGHRS and CDR2 is YFSETQ in the germline V gene. The CDR3 is made up of 14 amino acids. The V and J ends lost 0 bases and 7 bases respectively, with 13 bases between them. CDR3 sequence: CASSLDREGGEAFF. In DNA, the CDR3 is TGCGCCAGCAGCTTGGACAGGGAAGGTGGTGAAGCTTTCTTT.

The J gene is TRBJ2-1, the V gene TRBV30; TRBD2 agrees at 11 bases. Unmatched junction bases numbered 4, after V lost 8 bases and J lost 7 bases. The CDR3 spans 12 residues. Germline assignment: CDR1 GTSNPN and CDR2 SVGIG (reference sequence). This chain's CDR3 is CALAGGGNEQFF. In DNA form, the CDR3 reads TGTGCCCTAGCGGGGGGAGGGAATGAGCAGTTCTTC. Looking up the rest from reference TRBV30 and TRBJ2-1 gives the full variable domain: SQTIHQWPATLVQPVGSPLSLECTVEGTSNPNLYWYRQAAGRGLQLLFYSVGIGQISSEVPQNLSASRPQDRQFILSSKKLLLSDSGFYLCALAGGGNEQFFGPGTRLTVL.

This chain connects TRBV5-1 to TRBJ1-2; TRBD1 matches 12 bases. The length of the CDR3 is 14 residues. The V gene end was trimmed by 4 bases and the J gene end by 8 bases; junction bases not matched to a gene: 6. CDR1 SGHRS and CDR2 YFSETQ come from the germline V gene. Here the CDR3 reads CASSLGQGASGYTF. The CDR3, as DNA: TGCGCCAGCAGCCTGGGACAGGGGGCGTCGGGCTACACCTTC.

The rearrangement links TRBV5-1 to TRBJ2-7; 9 bases are shared with TRBD1. The CDR3 extends over 15 amino acids. Trimming cost V 3 bases and J 0 bases; bases outside gene matches: 4. Germline assignment: CDR1 SGHRS and CDR2 YFSETQ. CDR3 nucleotide sequence: TGCGCCAGCAGCTCGACAGGGGGTTACTCCTACGAGCAGTACTTC. Residues: CASSSTGGYSYEQYF.

The rearrangement links TRBV21-1 to TRBJ1-1; the D segment call TRBD1 is taken from the table without a DNA check. TRBV21-1 is described as a pseudogene. The CDR3 totals 16 residues. The CDR3 coding sequence is TGTGCCAGCAGCAGGGTGCCCCAAGGGGCGCGCACTGAAGCTTTCTTT. It is translated as CASSRVPQGARTEAFF.

A remark on this clone: The same CDR3 can be traced to other DNA sequences in this sample. The chain is built from TRBV5-6 and TRBJ2-1, with D maybe TRBD2 (7 bases). Per the germline V gene, CDR1 is SGHDT and CDR2 is YYEEEE. The V and J ends lost 4 bases and 4 bases respectively, with 21 bases between them. The CDR3 extends over 17 amino acids. CDR3 DNA sequence: TGTGCCAGCAGCGCCCCTTTTGCGGGGGCCTATTACAATGAGCAGTTCTTC. Protein product: CASSAPFAGAYYNEQFF.

The chain links TRBV6-5 to TRBJ2-7; D is uncertain. V was shortened by 3 bases and J by 1 base, with 10 bases between the two germline ends. The germline V gene encodes CDR1 MNHEY and CDR2 SVGAGI. The CDR3 is 14 amino acids. The CDR3 DNA reads TGTGCCAGCAGTTATAGTGTGGAGTCCTACGAGCAGTACTTC. Translated, it gives CASSYSVESYEQYF.

The gene calls are TRBV18 and TRBJ1-1, with D perhaps matching TRBD1 (6 bases). There are 11 residues in the CDR3. V was cut by 5 bases and J by 7 bases, with 8 bases left in between. Germline V gives CDR1 KGHSH, CDR2 LQKENI. This CDR3 is CASSTTGEAFF. DNA for the CDR3: TGTGCCAGCTCAACGACAGGTGAAGCTTTCTTT.

The rearrangement uses TRBV2 and TRBJ2-7, with 7 bases matching TRBD1. This CDR3 has 13 amino acids. Per the germline V gene, CDR1 is SNHLY and CDR2 is FYNNEI. Trimming took 8 bases from V and 3 from J; bases not matched to a gene: 7. CDR3 sequence reads: CASRDRVHYEQYF. CDR3 DNA: TGTGCCAGCCGAGACAGGGTTCACTACGAGCAGTACTTC.

This chain connects TRBV12-5 to TRBJ1-5; the D gene is possibly TRBD1 (6 bases). Deletions cut 7 bases from V and 0 bases from J, with 10 bases between. In germline, CDR1 is LGHNT, CDR2 FRNRAP. The CDR3 has 14 amino acids. The CDR3 spells CASAPGHSNQPQHF. In DNA, the CDR3 is TGTGCTAGTGCACCGGGACATAGCAATCAGCCCCAGCATTTT.

J is TRBJ1-5 and V is TRBV19, with a weak D call TRBD1 (5 bases). Trimming stripped 7 bases from V and 3 bases from J, with 16 bases between. The germline CDR1 and CDR2 sequences are LNHDA and SQIVND (reference sequence). This CDR3 region has 15 residues. CDR3: CASTPKGAFNQPQHF. CDR3 in DNA: TGTGCCAGTACCCCTAAAGGGGCTTTCAATCAGCCCCAGCATTTT. Based on the CDR3 plus reference TRBV19 and TRBJ1-5, the full variable domain is DGGITQSPKYLFRKEGQNVTLSCEQNLNHDAMYWYRQDPGQGLRLIYYSQIVNDFQKGDIAEGYSVSREKKESFPLTVTSAQKNPTAFYLCASTPKGAFNQPQHFGDGTRLSIL.

The chain links TRBV7-2 to TRBJ1-1; no firm D call. CDR1 SGHTA and CDR2 FQGNSA come from the germline V gene. This CDR3 has 13 amino acids. Deletions cut 2 bases from V and 7 bases from J, with 11 bases between. The CDR3 region is CASSLIQADEAFF. The CDR3 DNA reads as TGTGCCAGCAGCTTAATCCAAGCAGATGAAGCTTTCTTT.

The genes are TRBV19 and TRBJ1-5; D not resolved. Germline V gene data show CDR1 as LNHDA and CDR2 as SQIVND (reference sequence). V was pared by 2 bases and J by 3 bases, with 11 bases between. There are 15 residues in the CDR3. The CDR3 reads CASSIRGVDNQPQHF. CDR3 sequence (DNA): TGTGCCAGTAGTATACGTGGGGTAGACAATCAGCCCCAGCATTTT.

V and J are TRBV2 and TRBJ2-1, with 12 bases matching TRBD2. After removal of 6 bases from V and 7 bases from J, the junction contained 7 bases not matched to a gene. Germline CDR1 is SNHLY and CDR2 is FYNNEI. This CDR3 contains 15 residues. CDR3 region: CASRRTSGAGNEQFF. In DNA form, the CDR3 reads TGTGCCAGCAGACGGACTAGCGGGGCGGGGAATGAGCAGTTCTTC. The whole variable domain, remainder taken from reference TRBV2 and TRBJ2-1, is EPEVTQTPSHQVTQMGQEVILRCVPISNHLYFYWYRQILGQKVEFLVSFYNNEISEKSEIFDDQFSVERPDGSNFTLKIRSTKLEDSAMYFCASRRTSGAGNEQFFGPGTRLTVL.

This rearrangement joins TRBV25-1 to TRBJ2-5; D gene uncertain. This CDR3 contains 13 residues. The V and J ends lost 6 bases and 5 bases respectively, with 13 bases between them. Germline V gives CDR1 MGHDK, CDR2 SYGVNS. CDR3 in amino acids: CASRPDPGETQYF. CDR3 nucleotides: TGTGCCAGCAGGCCGGACCCTGGGGAGACCCAGTACTTC.

V and J are TRBV5-1 and TRBJ2-1; D is uncertain. V was clipped by 0 bases and J by 7 bases, with 11 bases between them. The CDR3 runs 14 residues. Germline V CDR1 and CDR2: SGHRS, YFSETQ. The CDR3 is CASSLVSGWNEQFF. The CDR3, as DNA: TGCGCCAGCAGCTTGGTCTCGGGTTGGAATGAGCAGTTCTTC. The full variable domain, in which reference TRBV5-1 and TRBJ2-1 provide the parts outside the CDR3, is KAGVTQTPRYLIKTRGQQVTLSCSPISGHRSVSWYQQTPGQGLQFLFEYFSETQRNKGNFPGRFSGRQFSNSRSEMNVSTLELGDSALYLCASSLVSGWNEQFFGPGTRLTVL.

This chain links TRBV11-3 with TRBJ1-5; possibly TRBD1 for D (6 bases). Germline CDR1 reads SGHNT; CDR2 reads YENEEA. There are 18 residues in the CDR3. Trimming cost V 3 bases and J 0 bases, with 18 bases left between them. CDR3 coding DNA: TGTGCCAGCAGCTTGTGGACAGTCCTCTTGGGTAGCAATCAGCCCCAGCATTTT. Protein product: CASSLWTVLLGSNQPQHF.

The chain uses TRBV7-2 and TRBJ2-7; 9 bases map to TRBD2. This CDR3 comprises 15 residues. The germline CDR1 and CDR2 sequences are SGHTA and FQGNSA. J lost 4 bases, V lost 5 bases, and 9 bases had no gene match. For the CDR3, the DNA is TGTGCCAGCAGCCTTTGGGCTAGCGGGACGTACGAGCAGTACTTC. Encoded protein: CASSLWASGTYEQYF. Full variable domain (remainder filled in from reference TRBV7-2 and TRBJ2-7): GAGVSQSPSNKVTEKGKDVELRCDPISGHTALYWYRQSLGQGLEFLIYFQGNSAPDKSGLPSDRFSAERTGGSVSTLTIQRTQQEDSAVYLCASSLWASGTYEQYFGPGTRLTVT.

The rearrangement links TRBV28 to TRBJ1-2; D is perhaps TRBD1 (6 bases). CDR3 length: 15 residues. The V end was cut by 2 bases, the J end by 5 bases, with 15 bases between. In germline, CDR1 is MDHEN, CDR2 SYDVKM. CDR3 amino acids: CASSLERGLDYGYTF. The CDR3 nucleotides are TGTGCCAGCAGTTTAGAGCGGGGGCTGGATTATGGCTACACCTTC.

This clone has a handful of counts. The chain has TRBV7-6 and TRBJ2-5; TRBD2 agrees at 7 bases. The J segment lost 4 bases and the V segment lost 0 bases, leaving 5 bases of the junction unmatched. The CDR3 has 15 amino acids. From germline, CDR1 is SGHVS and CDR2 FNYEAQ. DNA for the CDR3: TGTGCCAGCAGCTTAGCGGGGGGGGACGGAGAGACCCAGTACTTC. It codes for CASSLAGGDGETQYF. Using reference TRBV7-6 and TRBJ2-5 for the parts outside the CDR3, the full variable domain is GAGVSQSPRYKVTKRGQDVALRCDPISGHVSLYWYRQALGQGPEFLTYFNYEAQQDKSGLPNDRFSAERPEGSISTLTIQRTEQRDSAMYRCASSLAGGDGETQYFGPGTRLLVL.

The gene calls are TRBV9 and TRBJ1-3, with no clear D. In germline, CDR1 is SGDLS, CDR2 YYNGEE. V shed 4 bases and J shed 4 bases, with 9 bases lying between them. This CDR3 comprises 13 residues. DNA of the CDR3: TGTGCCAGCAGCCCCCCCGCGGGAAACACCATATATTTT. Translation: CASSPPAGNTIYF.

This clone came up many times. The J gene is TRBJ1-1, the V gene TRBV28, with no clear D. The V and J ends lost 6 bases and 5 bases respectively, with 7 bases between them. This CDR3 is built from 11 residues. Germline V gene data show CDR1 as MDHEN and CDR2 as SYDVKM. The CDR3 loop reads CASRGFTEAFF. CDR3 nucleotide sequence: TGTGCCAGCAGGGGGTTTACTGAAGCTTTCTTT.

The V gene is TRBV6-1, the J gene TRBJ2-7, with no clear D. CDR3 length: 12 residues. V lost 4 bases and J lost 3, with 7 bases in between. The germline gives CDR1 MNHNS, CDR2 SASEGT. CDR3 sequence (DNA): TGTGCCAGCAGTGTTCGGAGCTACGAGCAGTACTTC. As protein: CASSVRSYEQYF.

The chain recombines TRBV18 with TRBJ2-4, with 10 bases matching TRBD1. CDR1 KGHSH and CDR2 LQKENI come from the germline V gene. J lost 4 bases, V lost 6 bases, and 6 bases had no gene match. The CDR3 length is 15 residues. The CDR3 here is CASSRDRGPKNIQYF. The DNA for the CDR3 is TGTGCCAGCTCCCGGGACAGGGGCCCGAAAAACATTCAGTACTTC.